This paragraph covers one TCR beta chain sequence. Antigen specificity is unknown. This entry is derived from a study of graft-versus-host responses after intestinal transplantation. The wider study: In this cohort, recipients had multivisceral, liver-intestinal, or isolated intestinal transplants. Anti-thymocyte globulin induction was given to all recipients, followed by tacrolimus and steroids for roughly 3 years.

V was cut by 2 bases and J by 4 bases, with 9 bases left in between. The CDR3 has 13 amino acids. Germline values: CDR1 SGHRS, CDR2 YFSETQ. Findings and caveats of the study: GvH clonotypes were identified within recipient marrow, with a subset emerging first in ileum or blood.

Sequencing was performed with immunoSEQ multiplex PCR; in TCRdb, only in-frame clones are kept and a portion is missing. The sample lists around 96,000 clones, around 90% occurring once. The material was PBMCs, obtained approximately 420 days after intestinal transplant. The chain links TRBV5-1 to TRBJ1-2, with D unresolved. The source is a human patient who received an intestinal transplant, so some T cells may come from the graft donor. The CDR3 bases are TGCGCCAGCAGCTTTGACATCTTCTATGGCTACACCTTC. It specifies CASSFDIFYGYTF.